The entry below gives a single T cell receptor (beta chain) sequence along with its context. These data are taken from a study of blood T cell repertoires in COVID-19. About the study: The United States, Italy and Spain provided the acute and convalescent COVID-19 samples. PBMCs, B-cell-depleted T cells, or T cells were the source of the cDNA or gDNA that made up the material.

In the authors' workflow: Amplification of reference gene primers provided the estimated nucleated cell counts. The table came from immunoSEQ multiplex PCR; TCRdb's copy has only in-frame clones and leaves some out. The V and J calls and clone size were taken over from that table, and D and trimming were inferred from the DNA. The sample consists of 170,000 or so clones, around 85% of them appearing once. Germline V CDR1 and CDR2: SQVTM, ANQGSEA. V was shortened by 1 base and J by 0 bases, with 6 bases between the two germline ends. The length of the CDR3 is 13 residues. Specimen: peripheral blood. This chain joins TRBV29-1 and TRBJ1-1; D not resolved. The TCR sequence derives from a man in his fifties with active or convalescent COVID-19. Written as DNA, the CDR3 is TGCAGCGTTGAAGGACACATGAACACTGAAGCTTTCTTT. Amino acids: CSVEGHMNTEAFF.